These 29 T cell receptor beta chains were all obtained from the same sample, sequenced in a study of T cell repertoires in cytomegalovirus infection. TCRdb called the reads again in MiXCR, with one record for every CDR3 protein. The data hold hundreds of thousands of distinct CDR3 sequences, with 8% to 9.5% observed a single time. The material sequenced was PBMCs. The receptors were gathered from a human donor in good health (CMV status not recorded). Some clones in this sample may be carry-over from other donors' samples.

This clonotype appeared a few times. The V call is TRBV5-4, the J call TRBJ2-5; D not certain. Trimming took off 0 bases at V and 5 bases at J, with 8 bases between the two ends. The CDR3 consists of 13 residues. Per germline, CDR1 SGHNT and CDR2 YYREEE (reference sequence). Here the CDR3 reads CASSLAPYETQYF. In nucleotides, the CDR3 is TGTGCCAGCAGCTTGGCACCCTACGAGACCCAGTACTTC.

This clonotype was detected only a few times. This chain joins TRBV12-3 or TRBV12-4 and TRBJ1-6; D is undetermined. With 5 bases removed from V and 0 bases from J, the gap between germline ends came to 11 bases. This CDR3 spans 16 amino acids. The CDR3 protein is CASSHPRSSYNSPLHF. The CDR3 region has the DNA TGTGCCAGCAGTCATCCACGGAGCTCCTATAATTCACCCCTCCACTTT.

V usage is TRBV5-4 and J usage is TRBJ2-1; 7 bases are a match to TRBD1. CDR1 and CDR2 from the germline V gene are SGHNT and YYREEE (reference sequence). CDR3 length equals 15 residues. Trimming removed 2 bases from V and 5 bases from J; junction bases left unmatched: 7. The CDR3 DNA follows: TGTGCCAGCAGCTTAGGGGGCAGGACCAACAATGAGCAGTTCTTC. It yields the protein CASSLGGRTNNEQFF.

This clonotype was seen repeatedly, ten times or more. V gene TRBV12-3 or TRBV12-4 combines with J gene TRBJ1-1; TRBD1 agrees at 7 bases. Losses at the gene ends were 3 bases for V and 3 bases for J; bases not matched to a gene: 7. The CDR3 runs to 15 residues. The CDR3 DNA reads TGTGCCAGCAGTTTCCCTCAGGGGGGTGACACTGAAGCTTTCTTT. It encodes CASSFPQGGDTEAFF.

This sequence joins TRBV28 and TRBJ2-7, with D possibly being TRBD1 or TRBD2 (5 bases each). The V gene's germline CDR1 is MDHEN and CDR2 SYDVKM. Trimming took 6 bases from V and 0 from J, leaving 18 bases between them. The CDR3 covers 16 residues. The CDR3 loop reads CASSFWGTGSSYEQYF. The CDR3 DNA sequence: TGTGCCAGCAGCTTCTGGGGGACGGGCAGCTCCTACGAGCAGTACTTC.

This clonotype was observed a handful of times. The V and J genes are TRBV7-9 and TRBJ2-3; TRBD2 agrees at 15 bases. CDR1 SEHNR and CDR2 FQNEAQ come from the germline V gene (reference sequence). Trimming took 7 bases from V and 2 from J; bases not matched to a gene: 19. The length of the CDR3 is 21 residues. The CDR3 nucleotides are TGTGCCAGCACCTCACCCCTCGGGGGACTAGCGGGAGGTCGAGACACAGATACGCAGTATTTT. Its translation: CASTSPLGGLAGGRDTDTQYF.

The chain links TRBV20-1 to TRBJ2-5, with 10 bases lining up with TRBD1. V was pared by 1 base and J by 4 bases, with 3 bases of the junction left unmatched. Germline assignment: CDR1 DFQATT and CDR2 SNEGSKA (reference sequence). This CDR3 has 14 amino acids. Here the CDR3 DNA reads TGCAGTGCTAGAGGACGGGACAGGGGAGAGACCCAGTACTTC. Protein product: CSARGRDRGETQYF.

This clonotype was counted ten times or more. The chain combines TRBV6-1 with TRBJ2-1, with 11 bases matching TRBD2. J was trimmed by 3 bases and V by 4 bases; bases with no gene match: 5. The CDR3 runs to 16 residues. The germline gives CDR1 MNHNS, CDR2 SASEGT. The CDR3 is CASSASTSGVYNEQFF. In nucleotides, the CDR3 is TGTGCCAGCAGTGCCTCGACTAGCGGGGTCTACAATGAGCAGTTCTTC.

This clonotype showed up just a few times. The chain carries TRBV4-1 and TRBJ1-4; the D is unclear. The CDR3 consists of 13 residues. Germline CDR1 and CDR2: MGHRA and YSYEKL. V lost 1 base and J lost 7, with 7 bases in between. The CDR3 nucleotides are TGCGCCAGCAGCCAAGCTATGAGTGAAAAACTGTTTTTT. Translating it yields CASSQAMSEKLFF.

This clonotype has a count of ten or more. J is TRBJ2-2 and V is TRBV28; possibly TRBD1 for D (6 bases). The CDR3 contains 15 residues. In germline, CDR1 is MDHEN, CDR2 SYDVKM. With 6 bases removed from V and 4 bases from J, the gap between germline ends came to 15 bases. The CDR3 DNA follows: TGTGCCAGCAGAAAAAGGGGACAAGGCACCGGGGAGCTGTTTTTT. This codes for CASRKRGQGTGELFF.

At least ten counts were recorded for this clonotype. V and J are TRBV28 and TRBJ1-4; 10 bases align to TRBD1. J lost 11 bases, V lost 1 base, and 4 bases had no gene match. From germline, CDR1 is MDHEN and CDR2 SYDVKM. CDR3 size: 14 residues. The CDR3 sequence is CASSLLGTGDKLFF. The DNA for the CDR3 is TGTGCCAGCAGTTTATTGGGGACAGGGGACAAACTGTTTTTT. Filled out from reference TRBV28 and TRBJ1-4, the complete variable domain reads DVKVTQSSRYLVKRTGEKVFLECVQDMDHENMFWYRQDPGLGLRLIYFSYDVKMKEKGDIPEGYSVSREKKERFSLILESASTNQTSMYLCASSLLGTGDKLFFGSGTQLSVL.

This clonotype was counted many times. The rearrangement joins TRBV12-3 or TRBV12-4 to TRBJ1-4; perhaps TRBD1 as D (5 bases). There are 16 residues in the CDR3. Between the trimmed V and J ends, which lost 3 bases and 1 base, there was a span of 12 bases. CDR3 protein: CASSFGGAGTNEKLFF. As DNA, the CDR3 is TGTGCCAGCAGTTTCGGAGGGGCTGGAACTAATGAAAAACTGTTTTTT.

This chain's CDR3 is CSAGLRVQYF. CDR3 in DNA: TGCAGTGCGGGGCTGCGAGTGCAGTACTTC. The rearrangement links TRBV20-1 to TRBJ2-7, with a possible D match to TRBD1 (5 bases). The CDR3 extends over 10 amino acids. Germline CDR1 and CDR2: DFQATT and SNEGSKA (reference sequence). V was trimmed by 6 bases and J by 9 bases, leaving 12 bases between them.

Remarks on this clonotype: Mismatch with germline at one junction end may stem from a read error. The chain combines TRBV30 with TRBJ1-1; the D gene is possibly TRBD1 (6 bases). The germline CDR1 and CDR2 sequences are GTSNPN and SVGIG (reference sequence). This CDR3 spans 14 amino acids. The CDR3 region is CAWRGWTENTEALF. The CDR3 DNA is TGTGCCTGGAGGGGTTGGACAGAGAACACTGAAGCTTTATTT.

V and J are TRBV7-9 and TRBJ2-1, with a possible D match to TRBD2 (6 bases). The germline V gene encodes CDR1 SEHNR and CDR2 FQNEAQ (reference sequence). V was cut by 5 bases and J by 10 bases, with 9 bases left in between. CDR3 length: 11 amino acids. The CDR3 region is CASSRGTEQFF. The CDR3 coding sequence is TGTGCCAGCAGCCGCGGGACCGAGCAGTTCTTC.

This clonotype appeared a few times. The V call is TRBV6-5, the J call TRBJ2-7, with D tentatively TRBD1 (5 bases). Looked up from germline, CDR1 is MNHEY and CDR2 is SVGAGI. The CDR3 loop spans 14 amino acids. V was pared by 5 bases and J by 4 bases, with 15 bases between. CDR3 residues: CASSPLSRDYEQYF. CDR3 coding DNA: TGTGCCAGCAGTCCTTTAAGCAGGGATTACGAGCAGTACTTC.

The chain carries TRBV5-1 and TRBJ1-4; D unclear. Trimming left V 3 bases short and J 4 bases short, with 13 bases between. In germline, CDR1 is SGHRS, CDR2 YFSETQ. CDR3 length equals 15 residues. The DNA for the CDR3 is TGCGCCAGCAGCTCAGGCTCGGTCGATAATGAAAAACTGTTTTTT. Protein product: CASSSGSVDNEKLFF.

CDR3 sequence (DNA): TGTGCCAGCAGCATCAGCCGGGACTCGAACACCGGGGAGCTGTTTTTT. This encodes CASSISRDSNTGELFF. The chain links TRBV9 to TRBJ2-2; D perhaps matches TRBD2 (6 bases). Germline CDR1 SGDLS, CDR2 YYNGEE. The CDR3 sequence is 16 residues long. The V end lost 4 bases, the J end lost 0 bases, and 13 bases lay between the germline ends. Full variable domain (rest looked up from reference TRBV9 and TRBJ2-2): DSGVTQTPKHLITATGQRVTLRCSPRSGDLSVYWYQQSLDQGLQFLIQYYNGEERAKGNILERFSAQQFPDLHSELNLSSLELGDSALYFCASSISRDSNTGELFFGEGSRLTVL.

The rearrangement links TRBV6-1 to TRBJ1-1, with D uncertain. Germline CDR1 MNHNS, CDR2 SASEGT. V was clipped by 7 bases and J by 3 bases, with 9 bases between them. The CDR3 loop spans 12 amino acids. CDR3 sequence (DNA): TGTGCCAGCACCGAAATCTACACTGAAGCTTTCTTT. It yields the protein CASTEIYTEAFF.

The chain carries TRBV7-4 and TRBJ1-2; perhaps TRBD1 as D (6 bases). V dropped 6 bases and J dropped 3 bases, with 23 bases sitting between them. The CDR3 has 17 amino acids. Germline V gene data show CDR1 as SGHVT and CDR2 as SQSDAQ. CDR3 residues: CASRITAAGATHYGYTF. The CDR3, as DNA: TGTGCCAGCAGGATTACGGCGGCGGGGGCCACGCACTATGGCTACACCTTC. Supplemented by reference TRBV7-4 and TRBJ1-2, the full variable domain reads GAGVSQSPRYKVAKRGRDVALRCDSISGHVTLYWYRQTLGQGSEVLTYSQSDAQRDKSGRPSGRFSAERPERSVSTLKIQRTEQGDSAVYLCASRITAAGATHYGYTFGSGTRLTVV.

The gene calls are TRBV12-3 or TRBV12-4 and TRBJ1-2, with unresolved D. The V and J ends lost 1 base and 1 base respectively, with 10 bases between them. This CDR3 is built from 15 residues. CDR3 DNA: TGTGCCAGCAGTTTAGACGGGAGCATTAACTATGGCTACACCTTC. Translating gives CASSLDGSINYGYTF.

This chain uses TRBV20-1 with TRBJ1-2; 7 bases map to TRBD1. The CDR3 runs 15 residues. J gave up 7 bases and V 1 base, and 12 bases lay outside the gene matches. Per the germline V gene, CDR1 is DFQATT and CDR2 is SNEGSKA (reference sequence). The chain's CDR3 is CSARVTGARRSGYTF. DNA for the CDR3: TGCAGTGCTAGAGTAACAGGGGCCCGAAGGAGTGGCTACACCTTC.

This clonotype appeared many times. The rearrangement links TRBV11-2 to TRBJ2-1, with TRBD2 matching 9 bases. CDR3 length equals 16 residues. The ends lost 3 bases at V and 8 bases at J; junction bases unmatched: 11. Germline CDR1 and CDR2: SGHAT and FQNNGV. CDR3 DNA: TGTGCCAGCAGCTTCCGCCGAGGTAGCGGGAGCCATGAGCAGTTCTTC. It yields the protein CASSFRRGSGSHEQFF.

The rearrangement uses TRBV27 and TRBJ2-6; 7 bases are a match to TRBD2. Germline CDR1 is MNHEY and CDR2 is SMNVEV (reference sequence). V gave up 6 bases and J gave up 0 bases; unmatched junction bases: 2. The CDR3 spans 15 residues. The CDR3 DNA reads as TGTGCCAGCAGGGGACTAAACTCTGGGGCCAACGTCCTGACTTTC. Translation: CASRGLNSGANVLTF.

This chain connects TRBV19 to TRBJ1-2; D might be TRBD1 (6 bases). This CDR3 is built from 16 residues. Trimming pared 1 base from V and 2 bases from J, leaving 14 bases between. Germline CDR1 LNHDA, CDR2 SQIVND (reference sequence). CDR3 residues: CASSIGTDPRNYGYTF. In DNA, the CDR3 is TGTGCCAGTAGTATAGGGACAGACCCACGGAACTATGGCTACACCTTC. The full variable domain, with the rest looked up from reference TRBV19 and TRBJ1-2, is DGGITQSPKYLFRKEGQNVTLSCEQNLNHDAMYWYRQDPGQGLRLIYYSQIVNDFQKGDIAEGYSVSREKKESFPLTVTSAQKNPTAFYLCASSIGTDPRNYGYTFGSGTRLTVV.

Only a few counts were recorded for this clonotype. The rearrangement links TRBV12-3 or TRBV12-4 to TRBJ1-5; no clear D. This CDR3 spans 15 amino acids. V dropped 3 bases and J dropped 0 bases, with 9 bases sitting between them. CDR3 in DNA: TGTGCCAGCAGTTTTAGGACGGATAGCAATCAGCCCCAGCATTTT. This codes for CASSFRTDSNQPQHF.

The rearrangement uses TRBV6-2 or TRBV6-3 and TRBJ1-1; 8 bases are a match to TRBD1. The V and J ends lost 6 bases and 4 bases, in that order; junction bases with no gene match: 10. Germline V gene sequence: CDR1 MNHEY, CDR2 SVGEGT. This CDR3 is 15 amino acids long. The CDR3, as DNA: TGTGCCAGCAGCGTCGGACAGGGATTGCTCACTGAAGCTTTCTTT. It yields the protein CASSVGQGLLTEAFF.

This clonotype has a count of ten or more. This chain links TRBV7-2 with TRBJ2-7, with D possibly TRBD2 on 7 matching bases. V was shortened by 5 bases and J by 6 bases, with 17 bases between the two germline ends. Germline V lookup: CDR1 SGHTA, CDR2 FQGNSA. This CDR3 has 14 residues. The CDR3 coding sequence is TGTGCCAGCAGCCACAACTTAGGGGGGGCCGAGCAGTACTTC. Translated: CASSHNLGGAEQYF.

This clonotype was found many times. V is TRBV7-2 and J is TRBJ2-5; 12 bases are a match to TRBD2. CDR3 length: 15 residues. The germline V gene encodes CDR1 SGHTA and CDR2 FQGNSA. V was clipped by 5 bases and J by 5 bases; unmatched bases: 6. The DNA for the CDR3 is TGTGCCAGCAGCCCATCTAGCGGGGGGGCGGAGACCCAGTACTTC. The encoded protein is CASSPSSGGAETQYF.